These 20 T cell receptor beta chains were sequenced from one sample in a study of tumor-infiltrating lymphocytes in localized non-small cell lung cancer. The assay was immunoSEQ multiplex PCR, and TCRdb's table has in-frame clones only and misses some. Of fewer than 15,000 clones listed, 55% to 75% were seen once; the top ten hold 6% to 7.5%. Sequencing was carried out using lung tumor tissue. Receptors originate from a human donor with non-small cell lung cancer.

J is TRBJ1-5 and V is TRBV4-1; possible D gene TRBD1, 6 bases. The CDR3 sequence is 15 residues long. Germline CDR1 MGHRA, CDR2 YSYEKL. V shed 4 bases and J shed 5 bases, with 15 bases lying between them. The CDR3 sequence: CASSRRETGDQPQHF. The CDR3 nucleotides are TGCGCCAGCAGCCGACGAGAGACAGGAGATCAGCCCCAGCATTTT.

Only a few counts were recorded for this clone. The gene calls are TRBV7-8 and TRBJ2-2; 7 nucleotides align to TRBD1. The CDR3 length is 16 residues. The ends lost 4 bases at V and 7 bases at J; junction bases unmatched: 12. Looked up from germline, CDR1 is SGHVS and CDR2 is FQNEAQ. The CDR3 DNA reads as TGTGCCAGCAGCTCGACCGGGACAGCTCGGGACGGGGAGCTGTTTTTT. It is translated as CASSSTGTARDGELFF.

The chain couples TRBV7-9 to TRBJ2-3, with a possible D match to TRBD1 (6 bases). Between the trimmed V and J ends, which lost 6 bases and 4 bases, there was a span of 11 bases. CDR3 length: 13 amino acids. From germline, CDR1 is SEHNR and CDR2 FQNEAQ (reference sequence). This CDR3 is CASSSGQPDTQYF. CDR3 sequence (DNA): TGTGCCAGCAGTTCAGGACAGCCAGATACGCAGTATTTT.

This clone showed up just once. The genes are TRBV7-2 and TRBJ2-2, with D possibly matching TRBD2 (5 bases). Germline V CDR1 and CDR2: SGHTA, FQGNSA. Trimming stripped 5 bases from V and 4 bases from J, with 17 bases between. The CDR3 is 16 residues long. The CDR3 is CASSQDMAGVTGELFF. Written as DNA, the CDR3 is TGTGCCAGCAGCCAAGACATGGCGGGCGTCACCGGGGAGCTGTTTTTT.

The V gene is TRBV5-1, the J gene TRBJ1-5; weak D call: TRBD1 (6 bases). The CDR3 runs to 13 residues. Trimming cost V 2 bases and J 6 bases, with 9 bases left between them. Germline V gives CDR1 SGHRS, CDR2 YFSETQ. This CDR3 reads CASSFGGGQPQHF. CDR3 DNA sequence: TGCGCCAGCAGCTTTGGGGGCGGTCAGCCCCAGCATTTT.

V gene TRBV5-1 combines with J gene TRBJ1-1; 9 bases line up with TRBD1. Germline assignment: CDR1 SGHRS and CDR2 YFSETQ. V was pared by 4 bases and J by 5 bases, with 6 bases of the junction left unmatched. The CDR3 length is 14 residues. CDR3 DNA: TGCGCCAGCAGCACGGGACAGGGCGGGACTGAAGCTTTCTTT. Translated, it gives CASSTGQGGTEAFF.

The chain employs TRBV7-6 and TRBJ2-7, with D uncertain. The CDR3 covers 15 residues. CDR1 is SGHVS, CDR2 FNYEAQ, per germline. V was clipped by 4 bases and J by 0 bases, with 13 bases between them. The CDR3 loop is CASSSAGASSYEQYF. The CDR3 DNA reads as TGTGCCAGCAGCTCAGCAGGTGCCAGCTCCTACGAGCAGTACTTC.

This chain uses TRBV7-9 with TRBJ2-7, with a tentative D call TRBD2 (5 bases). Trimming took off 1 base at V and 2 bases at J, with 9 bases between the two ends. Per germline, CDR1 SEHNR and CDR2 FQNEAQ (reference sequence). There are 14 residues in the CDR3. CDR3 residues: CASSLGTQTYEQYF. The CDR3 DNA is TGTGCCAGCAGCTTAGGGACTCAAACCTACGAGCAGTACTTC.

V gene TRBV5-5 combines with J gene TRBJ2-1; 7 bases are a match to TRBD2. V trimming: 0 bases; J trimming: 4 bases; junction bases outside the gene matches: 1. This CDR3 is 14 amino acids long. Looked up from germline, CDR1 is SGHKS and CDR2 is YYEKEE (reference sequence). This CDR3 is CASSLGLAYNEQFF. Here the CDR3 DNA reads TGTGCCAGCAGCTTGGGACTAGCTTACAATGAGCAGTTCTTC.

The gene calls are TRBV5-1 and TRBJ2-3; 10 nucleotides agree with TRBD2. The CDR3 has 16 amino acids. Germline values: CDR1 SGHRS, CDR2 YFSETQ. V lost 1 base and J lost 5; bases outside the gene matches: 7. In DNA, the CDR3 is TGCGCCAGCAGCTTGCAAAGCGGGAGGGCCGTAGATACGCAGTATTTT. Translation gives CASSLQSGRAVDTQYF.

The genes are TRBV7-6 and TRBJ2-7; D is ambiguous. Germline V lookup: CDR1 SGHVS, CDR2 FNYEAQ. The CDR3 totals 13 residues. V was cut by 5 bases and J by 5 bases, with 13 bases left in between. CDR3 sequence reads: CASSPRPANEQYF. CDR3 nucleotide sequence: TGTGCCAGCAGCCCCCGCCCAGCTAACGAGCAGTACTTC.

By frequency in the sample, this clone is medium-sized. The chain has TRBV5-1 and TRBJ2-1; 15 nucleotides agree with TRBD2. CDR1 and CDR2 from the germline V gene are SGHRS and YFSETQ. This CDR3 has 16 amino acids. Germline trimming cut 4 bases from V and 5 bases from J; bases unmatched to any gene: 4. CDR3 in DNA: TGCGCCAGCAGCACCGGACTAGCGGGAGGGAACAATGAGCAGTTCTTC. It translates to CASSTGLAGGNNEQFF.

This chain uses TRBV7-3 with TRBJ1-1, with D perhaps TRBD1 (5 bases). CDR3 length equals 15 residues. V was shortened by 0 bases and J by 1 base, with 9 bases between the two germline ends. CDR1 and CDR2 from the germline V gene are SGHTA and FQGTGA. CDR3 sequence reads: CASSLTPQENTEAFF. CDR3 DNA: TGTGCCAGCAGCTTAACACCACAGGAGAACACTGAAGCTTTCTTT.

This rearrangement joins TRBV29-1 to TRBJ2-5, with D maybe TRBD1 (5 bases). The CDR3 has 13 residues. Trimming removed 8 bases from V and 1 base from J, with 14 bases in between. The germline CDR1 and CDR2 sequences are SQVTM and ANQGSEA. The CDR3 nucleotides read TGCAGCACCGTCCCAGGGTCCCAAGAGACCCAGTACTTC. Encoded protein: CSTVPGSQETQYF.

The chain carries TRBV29-1 and TRBJ2-1, with 8 positions matching TRBD2. J lost 4 bases, V lost 6 bases, and 8 bases had no gene match. CDR1 is SQVTM and CDR2 is ANQGSEA in the germline V gene. The CDR3 runs to 14 residues. CDR3 in amino acids: CSVGAASGYNEQFF. CDR3 nucleotides: TGCAGCGTAGGGGCGGCTAGCGGGTACAATGAGCAGTTCTTC.

The chain has TRBV5-6 and TRBJ2-7; D is uncertain. The CDR3 runs to 13 residues. Per the germline V gene, CDR1 is SGHDT and CDR2 is YYEEEE. V was clipped by 2 bases and J by 3 bases, with 9 bases between them. The CDR3 DNA is TGTGCCAGCAGCTTCACTTTAAGCTACGAGCAGTACTTC. Encoded protein: CASSFTLSYEQYF.

V and J are TRBV15 and TRBJ1-2, with a weak D call TRBD1 (5 bases). Trimming pared 5 bases from V and 5 bases from J, leaving 12 bases between. The CDR3 extends over 13 amino acids. CDR1 and CDR2 from the germline V gene are LNHNV and YYDKDF (reference sequence). In DNA form, the CDR3 reads TGTGCCACCAGCCAAGGACACTCATATGGCTACACCTTC. Its translation is CATSQGHSYGYTF.

The V gene is TRBV7-9, the J gene TRBJ1-4; D unclear. V was trimmed by 1 base and J by 7 bases, leaving 7 bases between them. Germline V lookup: CDR1 SEHNR, CDR2 FQNEAQ (reference sequence). The CDR3 sequence is 13 residues long. The CDR3 DNA sequence: TGTGCCAGCAGCTTAGGATTCTTTGAAAAACTGTTTTTT. This translates into CASSLGFFEKLFF.

V is TRBV18 and J is TRBJ2-2, with TRBD1 identical over 7 bases. The CDR3 totals 16 residues. V lost 3 bases to trimming and J lost 3 bases; unmatched junction nucleotides: 7. Germline V CDR1 and CDR2: KGHSH, LQKENI. CDR3 residues: CASSPNRGRDTGELFF. For the CDR3, the DNA is TGTGCCAGCTCACCCAACAGGGGTCGTGACACCGGGGAGCTGTTTTTT.

The CDR3 loop is CASSLGTGELFF. CDR3 coding DNA: TGTGCCAGCAGCTTGGGAACCGGGGAGCTGTTTTTT. The chain joins TRBV11-1 to TRBJ2-2; D not resolved. This CDR3 has 12 amino acids. Germline loops: CDR1 SGHAT, CDR2 FQDESV (reference sequence). The ends were cut back, 3 bases at V and 5 bases at J, with 4 bases in the middle.